The next 12 T cell receptor beta chains were all read from a single sample in a study of blood T cells in healthy people across ages. The use of a sample-barcoded 5' primer and a J-beta primer mix characterized a second PCR of 7 to 11 cycles. One entry per CDR3 protein, called by TCRdb with MiXCR from the 5' RACE reads. The data show over 750,000 distinct CDR3 sequences, with 25% seen just once and 9.4% held by the top ten. These sequences were also reported in another study, on T cells of mothers and their children.

The specimen sequenced was blood. Receptors originate from a boy between 10 and 17 years old in good health.

The chain uses TRBV12-3 or TRBV12-4 and TRBJ2-5; 13 nucleotides line up with TRBD2. The CDR3 length is 15 residues. The junction had 5 bases not matched to a gene; V was cut back by 5 bases and J by 5 bases. This chain's CDR3 is CASSRRTSGSETQYF. CDR3 in DNA: TGTGCCAGCAGTCGGAGGACTAGCGGGAGTGAGACCCAGTACTTC.

The genes are TRBV6-1 and TRBJ1-2; 11 bases are shared with TRBD1. This CDR3 has 15 residues. After removal of 4 bases from V and 8 bases from J, the junction contained 9 bases not matched to a gene. CDR1 MNHNS and CDR2 SASEGT come from the germline V gene. The chain's CDR3 is CASSVGGTGGFGYTF. The CDR3, as DNA: TGTGCCAGCAGTGTGGGGGGGACAGGGGGTTTCGGCTACACCTTC.

The chain uses TRBV15 and TRBJ1-1; TRBD1 is a possible D gene (5 bases). In germline, CDR1 is LNHNV, CDR2 YYDKDF (reference sequence). V lost 3 bases to trimming and J lost 4 bases, with 12 bases between them. The CDR3 loop spans 14 amino acids. Here the CDR3 DNA reads TGTGCCACCAGCAGCGATGGGGCATCCACTGAAGCTTTCTTT. Translated: CATSSDGASTEAFF.

V and J are TRBV27 and TRBJ1-6, with 10 bases lining up with TRBD1. In germline, CDR1 is MNHEY, CDR2 SMNVEV (reference sequence). This CDR3 comprises 15 residues. With V trimmed by 2 bases and J by 9 bases, 4 bases remained unmatched. CDR3 region: CASSLVGTGASPLHF. CDR3 sequence (DNA): TGTGCCAGCAGTTTAGTCGGGACAGGGGCTTCACCCCTCCACTTT.

V and J are TRBV27 and TRBJ2-1; D perhaps matches TRBD2 (6 bases). Germline CDR1 is MNHEY and CDR2 is SMNVEV (reference sequence). This CDR3 region has 14 residues. Trimming left V 7 bases short and J 1 base short, with 11 bases between. In DNA form, the CDR3 reads TGTGCCAGCATTGCGGAGGGTTCCTACAATGAGCAGTTCTTC. Encoded protein: CASIAEGSYNEQFF.

In DNA, the CDR3 is TGTGCCAGCAGTCTGCAGACAGTCTATGGCTACACCTTC. Translating gives CASSLQTVYGYTF. The chain has TRBV28 and TRBJ1-2, with a tentative D call TRBD1 (5 bases). CDR1 is MDHEN, CDR2 SYDVKM, per germline. The CDR3 is made up of 13 amino acids. V shed 5 bases and J shed 4 bases, with 11 bases lying between them.

V and J are TRBV29-1 and TRBJ1-6; perhaps TRBD1 as D (5 bases). Germline values: CDR1 SQVTM, CDR2 ANQGSEA. Trimming shortened V by 3 bases and J by 10 bases, and 13 bases separated the two germline ends. The CDR3 length is 13 residues. In DNA, the CDR3 is TGCAGCGTTGATTTGGGGGGAGGGTCACCCCTCCACTTT. Amino acid sequence: CSVDLGGGSPLHF.

This clonotype has more than one count but fewer than ten. The chain recombines TRBV20-1 with TRBJ2-5; 9 nucleotides match TRBD2. The J call is doubtful: the DNA matches TRBJ2-1 better. Germline loops: CDR1 DFQATT, CDR2 SNEGSKA (reference sequence). The CDR3 extends over 14 amino acids. This CDR3 reads CSANSGSGLNEQFF. In nucleotides, the CDR3 is TGCAGTGCTAATAGCGGGAGTGGGCTCAATGAGCAGTTCTTC.

This clonotype is a singleton in its sample. This chain connects TRBV24-1 to TRBJ2-5; D is possibly TRBD2 (6 bases). V was cut by 1 base and J by 4 bases, with 6 bases left in between. Germline-derived CDR1 and CDR2 are KGHDR and SFDVKD. CDR3 length: 13 amino acids. The CDR3 DNA reads TGTGCCACCAGTGATTTAGCGGGAGAGACCCAGTACTTC. Its protein is CATSDLAGETQYF.

In its sample, this clonotype was seen a few times. The chain links TRBV4-1 to TRBJ1-2; 7 bases are a match to TRBD1. Germline V lookup: CDR1 MGHRA, CDR2 YSYEKL. V trimming: 1 base; J trimming: 3 bases; junction bases outside the gene matches: 8. CDR3 length: 16 residues. The CDR3 bases are TGCGCCAGCAGCCAAGTAGACAGGGCTTCCGACTATGGCTACACCTTC. Encoded protein: CASSQVDRASDYGYTF.

This clonotype was picked up a small number of times. The V and J genes are TRBV6-1 and TRBJ1-2, with D maybe TRBD1 (5 bases). Germline loops: CDR1 MNHNS, CDR2 SASEGT. The V and J ends lost 7 bases and 0 bases respectively, with 12 bases between them. This CDR3 has 14 residues. The CDR3 loop is CASTPGPANYGYTF. The CDR3 DNA is TGTGCCAGCACCCCGGGACCCGCTAACTATGGCTACACCTTC.

The V and J genes are TRBV27 and TRBJ2-3; D may be TRBD2 (6 bases). The CDR3 loop spans 14 amino acids. Trimming cost V 6 bases and J 2 bases, with 12 bases left between them. CDR1 MNHEY and CDR2 SMNVEV come from the germline V gene (reference sequence). In DNA, the CDR3 is TGTGCCAGCAGAAAACGGGGGTACACAGATACGCAGTATTTT. Translation gives CASRKRGYTDTQYF.